Given below is one T cell receptor (beta chain) in context. Authors' methods: Nucleated cell number was recorded as an estimate derived from reference gene primer amplification. TCRdb's copy holds only in-frame clones and misses some; the assay was immunoSEQ multiplex PCR. Clonal size and the V and J genes are those of that table, whereas D and trimming came from the DNA. The repertoire holds about 140,000 clones, with about 90% as singletons. The data are from a study of blood T cell repertoires in COVID-19. The germline V gene has CDR1 SGHVS and CDR2 FQNEAQ. The V and J ends lost 5 bases and 1 base, in that order; junction bases with no gene match: 5. The length of the CDR3 is 15 residues.

J is TRBJ1-5 and V is TRBV7-8; the match to TRBD1 covers 7 bases. The receptor's source is a man between 45 and 60 years old with active or convalescent COVID-19. The sequencing input was peripheral blood. The CDR3 sequence: CASSRRTGSNQPQHF. The CDR3 DNA reads as TGTGCCAGCAGCCGCCGGACAGGCAGCAATCAGCCCCAGCATTTT.